Listed below are T cell receptor beta chains from one sample, sequenced in a study of neurological immune-mediated disorders. TCRdb analysed the 5' RACE reads with MiXCR anew, one entry per CDR3 protein. This sample has about 50,000 distinct CDR3 sequences, with about a tenth found just once. Sequenced: PBMCs. These receptors originate from a man in his 70s with HTLV-1-associated myelopathy (HAM/TSP). CDR3s include the opening cysteine and the closing phenylalanine or tryptophan. D genes are given only for firm matches. Not all rows give a size; the values are once, few, many and, for expanded clones, a class.

>TRBV7-8|-|TRBJ2-3|many
CASHMEDTQYF
TGTGCCTCTCACATGGAGGATACGCAGTATTTT
>TRBV12-3/TRBV12-4|TRBD2|TRBJ2-7|many
CASSLAGERYEQYF
TGTGCCAGCAGTTTGGCGGGAGAGAGGTACGAGCAGTACTTC
>TRBV20-1|-|TRBJ1-1|many
CSARDLYDEAFF
TGCAGTGCTAGAGATCTTTACGATGAAGCTTTCTTT
>TRBV18|-|TRBJ2-7|many
CASSLGQRGEQYF
TGTGCCAGCTCACTGGGACAGCGGGGCGAGCAGTACTTC
>TRBV7-8|TRBD1|TRBJ2-2|-
CASSLRSGGPGELFF
TGTGCCAGCAGCTTACGCTCAGGGGGCCCCGGGGAGCTGTTTTTT
>TRBV7-3|-|TRBJ2-1|many
CASSLTPSRPNEQFF
TGTGCCAGCAGCTTAACCCCCTCTCGGCCTAATGAGCAGTTCTTC
>TRBV4-1|TRBD1|TRBJ2-7|medium-sized
CASSQGSTGTYEQYF
TGCGCCAGCAGCCAAGGATCGACAGGGACCTACGAGCAGTACTTC
>TRBV20-1|-|TRBJ2-1|many
CSASPWELAYNEQFF
TGCAGTGCTAGTCCCTGGGAGTTAGCCTACAATGAGCAGTTCTTC
>TRBV7-9|-|TRBJ2-1|many
CASSSNNEQFF
TGTGCCAGCAGCTCCAACAATGAGCAGTTCTTC
>TRBV7-3|TRBD2|TRBJ2-3|many
CASSSPSSGTTDTQYF
TGTGCCAGCAGCTCCCCCTCTAGCGGCACTACAGATACGCAGTATTTT
>TRBV28|-|TRBJ2-5|many
CASRPPRVAKETQYF
TGTGCCAGCAGACCCCCCAGGGTCGCGAAAGAGACCCAGTACTTC
>TRBV5-1|-|TRBJ2-6|-
CASSPRRSGANVLTF
TGCGCCAGCAGCCCTCGGCGCTCTGGGGCCAACGTCCTGACTTTC
>TRBV7-2|-|TRBJ2-7|-
CASSLIPGIYEQYF
TGTGCCAGCAGCTTAATCCCCGGGATCTACGAGCAGTACTTC
>TRBV29-1|-|TRBJ2-5|many
CSVVIGMQETQYF
TGCAGCGTTGTGATTGGGATGCAAGAGACCCAGTACTTC
>TRBV29-1|-|TRBJ2-7|many
CSVDNGPGEQYF
TGCAGCGTTGACAACGGGCCCGGGGAGCAGTACTTC
>TRBV7-6|TRBD2|TRBJ2-7|many
CASTPGTSSEQYF
TGTGCCAGCACACCCGGGACTAGCTCCGAGCAGTACTTC
>TRBV7-2|-|TRBJ2-1|many
CASSFTQTYNEQFF
TGTGCCAGCAGCTTTACTCAAACCTACAATGAGCAGTTCTTC
>TRBV20-1|-|TRBJ2-6|many
CSAMRGQGRSGANVLTF
TGCAGTGCTATGCGGGGGCAGGGCCGCTCTGGGGCCAACGTCCTGACTTTC
>TRBV20-1|-|TRBJ2-2|many
CSARWGRTGGELFF
TGCAGTGCGAGATGGGGCCGAACTGGCGGGGAGCTGTTTTTT
>TRBV20-1|-|TRBJ1-6|many
CSARWTAKNSPLHF
TGCAGTGCTCGGTGGACTGCCAAGAATTCACCCCTCCACTTT
>TRBV20-1|-|TRBJ2-7|many
CSARGGAEEQYF
TGCAGTGCTAGAGGGGGGGCTGAGGAGCAGTACTTC
>TRBV5-1|TRBD2|TRBJ2-5|many
CASSLAGGRQETQYF
TGCGCCAGCAGCTTGGCCGGGGGGAGGCAAGAGACCCAGTACTTC
>TRBV2|-|TRBJ2-2|many
CASAVPPGELFF
TGTGCCAGCGCCGTCCCCCCCGGGGAGCTGTTTTTT
>TRBV20-1|-|TRBJ1-3|many
CSARDSSRSGNTIYF
TGCAGTGCTAGAGATTCCTCGAGATCCGGAAACACCATATATTTT
>TRBV5-5|-|TRBJ2-2|many
CASSFSTPFTGELFF
TGTGCCAGCAGCTTTTCCACTCCCTTTACCGGGGAGCTGTTTTTT
>TRBV20-1|-|TRBJ1-6|many
CSARTGDSYNSPLHF
TGCAGTGCTAGAACGGGCGACTCCTATAATTCACCCCTCCACTTT
>TRBV11-3|-|TRBJ2-2|many
CASSPGVGELFF
TGTGCCAGCAGCCCAGGGGTCGGGGAGCTGTTTTTT
>TRBV5-1|TRBD2|TRBJ2-7|many
CASSLVAGASGYEQYF
TGCGCCAGCAGCTTGGTAGCGGGAGCTTCCGGTTACGAGCAGTACTTC
>TRBV20-1|-|TRBJ2-1|many
CSATPGSLRLVFHNEQFF
TGCAGTGCTACTCCGGGATCGCTCAGGTTGGTCTTCCACAATGAGCAGTTCTTC
>TRBV12-3/TRBV12-4|TRBD2|TRBJ2-5|many
CASSLPSGNQETQYF
TGTGCCAGCAGTTTACCTAGCGGGAACCAAGAGACCCAGTACTTC
>TRBV20-1|-|TRBJ2-3|many
CSASGGSTDTQYF
TGCAGTGCTAGTGGCGGGAGCACAGATACGCAGTATTTT
>TRBV28|-|TRBJ1-1|many
CASSLVGAGPEAFF
TGTGCCAGCAGTTTAGTCGGGGCTGGCCCTGAAGCTTTCTTT
>TRBV12-3/TRBV12-4|TRBD1|TRBJ2-7|many
CASSGQAGYEQYF
TGTGCCAGCAGTGGACAGGCCGGATACGAGCAGTACTTC
>TRBV15|TRBD2|TRBJ2-2|many
CATSRAGAGGTGELFF
TGTGCCACCAGCAGGGCTGGAGCGGGAGGTACCGGGGAGCTGTTTTTT
>TRBV18|-|TRBJ2-2|once
CASSRTVETGEMFF
TGTGCCAGCTCCAGGACAGTCGAAACCGGGGAGATGTTTTTT